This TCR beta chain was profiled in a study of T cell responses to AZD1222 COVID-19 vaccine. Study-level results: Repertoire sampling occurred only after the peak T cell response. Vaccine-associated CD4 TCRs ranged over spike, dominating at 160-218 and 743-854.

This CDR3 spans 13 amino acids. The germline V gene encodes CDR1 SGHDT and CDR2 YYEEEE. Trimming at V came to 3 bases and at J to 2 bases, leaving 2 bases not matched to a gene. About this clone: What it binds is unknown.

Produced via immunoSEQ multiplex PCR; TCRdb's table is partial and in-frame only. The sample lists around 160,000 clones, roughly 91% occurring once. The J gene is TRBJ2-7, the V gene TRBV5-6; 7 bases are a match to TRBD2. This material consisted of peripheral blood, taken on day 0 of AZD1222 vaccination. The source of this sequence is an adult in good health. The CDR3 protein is CASSSGLTYEQYF. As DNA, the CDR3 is TGTGCCAGCAGCTCGGGACTAACCTACGAGCAGTACTTC. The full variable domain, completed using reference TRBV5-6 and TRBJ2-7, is DAGVTQSPTHLIKTRGQQVTLRCSPKSGHDTVSWYQQALGQGPQFIFQYYEEEERQRGNFPDRFSGHQFPNYSSELNVNALLLGDSALYLCASSSGLTYEQYFGPGTRLTVT.